The 25 T cell receptor beta chains below were found in one sample sequenced in a study of regulatory dendritic cells for organ transplantation. The table came from immunoSEQ multiplex PCR; TCRdb's copy has only in-frame clones and leaves some out. In the table there are about 38,000 clones, about nine tenths of which are singletons. The sample taken for sequencing was naive CD8+ T cells from blood. The sample's subset: CD45RA+ naive T cells. All receptors come from a human donor in good health.

The chain recombines TRBV4-1 with TRBJ1-3; D remains unclear. Germline V CDR1 and CDR2: MGHRA, YSYEKL. The CDR3 consists of 14 residues. Trimming removed 1 base at V and 7 bases at J, with 11 bases between. In DNA, the CDR3 is TGCGCCAGCAGCCAAGGGGCAGTTCGGAACACCATATATTTT. This gives the protein CASSQGAVRNTIYF.

The chain couples TRBV29-1 to TRBJ2-1; 8 bases map to TRBD2. In germline, CDR1 is SQVTM, CDR2 ANQGSEA. V gave up 6 bases and J gave up 3 bases; unmatched junction bases: 10. The CDR3 runs to 15 residues. This chain's CDR3 is CSVQTSGSLYNEQFF. CDR3 in DNA: TGCAGCGTCCAAACAAGCGGGAGTCTCTACAATGAGCAGTTCTTC.

This chain uses TRBV4-2 with TRBJ2-1; no clear D gene. The CDR3 has 15 residues. Germline CDR1 reads LGHNA; CDR2 reads YNFKEQ. V dropped 0 bases and J dropped 1 base, with 7 bases sitting between them. The CDR3 protein is CASSQESGSYNEQFF. DNA for the CDR3: TGTGCCAGCAGCCAAGAGTCCGGGTCCTACAATGAGCAGTTCTTC.

The V call is TRBV27, the J call TRBJ1-1, with 7 bases identical to TRBD1. The CDR3 consists of 15 residues. Germline CDR1 and CDR2: MNHEY and SMNVEV (reference sequence). The V segment lost 5 bases and the J segment 2 bases; nucleotides outside the gene matches: 8. This chain's CDR3 is CASSPSTGPNTEAFF. The CDR3 nucleotides read TGTGCCAGCAGTCCATCGACAGGGCCTAACACTGAAGCTTTCTTT.

The rearrangement joins TRBV12-5 to TRBJ2-2; D remains unclear. Between the trimmed V and J ends, which lost 3 bases and 6 bases, there was a span of 5 bases. Germline CDR1 is LGHNT and CDR2 is FRNRAP. There are 12 residues in the CDR3. CDR3: CASGLGSGELFF. CDR3 in DNA: TGTGCTAGTGGTTTAGGTTCCGGGGAGCTGTTTTTT.

The chain is built from TRBV7-9 and TRBJ1-1; 7 nucleotides line up with TRBD1. CDR3 length: 13 residues. The J segment lost 4 bases and the V segment lost 6 bases, leaving 5 bases of the junction unmatched. CDR1 is SEHNR, CDR2 FQNEAQ, per germline (reference sequence). The CDR3 nucleotides read TGTGCCAGCAGTTATACAGGGGTCACTGAAGCTTTCTTT. Its protein product is CASSYTGVTEAFF.

Only one count was recorded for this clone. The rearrangement links TRBV27 to TRBJ2-7; 7 nucleotides line up with TRBD1. J lost 4 bases, V lost 2 bases, and 5 bases had no gene match. Germline V CDR1 and CDR2: MNHEY, SMNVEV (reference sequence). CDR3 length: 14 amino acids. CDR3 loop: CASSLGQAAYEQYF. For the CDR3, the DNA is TGTGCCAGCAGTTTAGGACAGGCGGCGTACGAGCAGTACTTC.

The rearrangement joins TRBV4-2 to TRBJ2-3, with a weak D call TRBD2 (5 bases). V shed 3 bases and J shed 1 base, with 11 bases lying between them. The germline V gene has CDR1 LGHNA and CDR2 YNFKEQ. The CDR3 has 15 amino acids. CDR3 nucleotide sequence: TGTGCCAGCAGCCAGAGGGAGCGCGGCACAGATACGCAGTATTTT. The encoded protein is CASSQRERGTDTQYF.

The chain recombines TRBV5-4 with TRBJ2-7, with unresolved D. Germline loops: CDR1 SGHNT, CDR2 YYREEE (reference sequence). The V gene lost 0 bases and the J gene lost 2 bases, with 15 bases spanning the gap. The CDR3 has 16 amino acids. The CDR3 is CASSLGRRQETYEQYF. For the CDR3, the DNA is TGTGCCAGCAGCTTGGGGCGAAGGCAGGAGACCTACGAGCAGTACTTC.

The rearrangement joins TRBV28 to TRBJ1-1; tentative D call: TRBD1 (6 bases). The CDR3 spans 15 residues. Germline CDR1 MDHEN, CDR2 SYDVKM. V shed 6 bases and J shed 4 bases, with 18 bases lying between them. Here the CDR3 reads CASRKLTGARTEAFF. The CDR3 DNA reads as TGTGCCAGCAGGAAACTCACGGGGGCGCGCACTGAAGCTTTCTTT. Combining the CDR3 with reference TRBV28 and TRBJ1-1 gives the whole variable domain DVKVTQSSRYLVKRTGEKVFLECVQDMDHENMFWYRQDPGLGLRLIYFSYDVKMKEKGDIPEGYSVSREKKERFSLILESASTNQTSMYLCASRKLTGARTEAFFGQGTRLTVV.

V usage is TRBV4-1 and J usage is TRBJ2-2, with a tentative D call TRBD1 (5 bases). Germline lookup yields CDR1 MGHRA and CDR2 YSYEKL. This CDR3 has 14 residues. V was shortened by 4 bases and J by 1 base, with 7 bases between the two germline ends. The CDR3 is CASSLGVNTGELFF. The CDR3 coding sequence is TGCGCCAGCAGCCTAGGGGTGAACACCGGGGAGCTGTTTTTT.

The rearrangement joins TRBV4-1 to TRBJ2-2; D possibly corresponds to TRBD1 (6 bases). Germline V gives CDR1 MGHRA, CDR2 YSYEKL. The V end was cut by 4 bases, the J end by 6 bases, with 12 bases between. The CDR3 has 14 residues. CDR3 loop: CASSPDSRPGELFF. The CDR3 region has the DNA TGCGCCAGCAGCCCGGACAGCAGGCCCGGGGAGCTGTTTTTT.

The chain uses TRBV7-2 and TRBJ2-3; weak D call: TRBD2 (5 bases). The CDR3 sequence is 15 residues long. Germline assignment: CDR1 SGHTA and CDR2 FQGNSA. Trimming took 3 bases from V and 0 from J, leaving 10 bases between them. The CDR3 is CASSLGDGSTDTQYF. CDR3 nucleotides: TGTGCCAGCAGCTTGGGAGACGGAAGCACAGATACGCAGTATTTT.

This clone was detected only a few times. The chain has TRBV5-6 and TRBJ1-1; D possibly corresponds to TRBD1 (5 bases). Looked up from germline, CDR1 is SGHDT and CDR2 is YYEEEE. This CDR3 has 11 amino acids. V was shortened by 7 bases and J by 5 bases, with 9 bases between the two germline ends. CDR3 DNA sequence: TGTGCCAGCGGCCAGGGAACTGAAGCTTTCTTT. Its protein is CASGQGTEAFF.

The chain employs TRBV2 and TRBJ2-7; D gene unclear. Germline-derived CDR1 and CDR2 are SNHLY and FYNNEI. Deletions cut 6 bases from V and 2 bases from J, with 14 bases between. The CDR3 extends over 14 amino acids. The CDR3 nucleotides read TGTGCCAGCAGGGACCAAGCGACTCCCTACGAGCAGTACTTC. The encoded protein is CASRDQATPYEQYF.

The chain has TRBV15 and TRBJ1-1; the D gene is possibly TRBD1 (5 bases). Germline CDR1 is LNHNV and CDR2 is YYDKDF (reference sequence). V was trimmed by 1 base and J by 0 bases, leaving 9 bases between them. This CDR3 is built from 15 residues. The CDR3: CATSRALGLNTEAFF. DNA of the CDR3: TGTGCCACCAGCAGAGCTCTGGGGCTGAACACTGAAGCTTTCTTT.

The V gene is TRBV15, the J gene TRBJ2-7; D may be TRBD1 (5 bases). V was shortened by 8 bases and J by 0 bases, with 8 bases between the two germline ends. This CDR3 is built from 12 residues. Germline CDR1 and CDR2: LNHNV and YYDKDF (reference sequence). CDR3 bases: TGTGCCACCGGACAAAGCTCCTACGAGCAGTACTTC. Amino acid sequence: CATGQSSYEQYF.

This CDR3 is CASRPGSNTEAFF. The CDR3, as DNA: TGTGCCAGCAGGCCCGGGAGCAACACTGAAGCTTTCTTT. The chain carries TRBV7-9 and TRBJ1-1; no firm D call. Trimming cost V 6 bases and J 2 bases, with 10 bases left between them. The CDR3 covers 13 residues. From germline, CDR1 is SEHNR and CDR2 FQNEAQ (reference sequence).

This clone was seen only a few times. The chain couples TRBV10-2 to TRBJ1-2, with no clear D. The CDR3 contains 13 residues. Trimming removed 8 bases from V and 8 bases from J, with 18 bases in between. CDR1 and CDR2 from the germline V gene are WSHSY and SAAADI. The DNA for the CDR3 is TGCGCCAGCGGGCAGTACGGACCGAACGGCTACACCTTC. It encodes CASGQYGPNGYTF.

The chain carries TRBV4-3 and TRBJ2-7, with D possibly matching TRBD1 (6 bases). The CDR3 consists of 14 residues. Germline V gene data show CDR1 as LGHNA and CDR2 as YSLEER. The ends were cut back, 1 base at V and 1 base at J, with 8 bases in the middle. The CDR3 here is CASSQGTASYEQYF. The CDR3 bases are TGCGCCAGCAGCCAAGGGACAGCGTCCTACGAGCAGTACTTC.

This rearrangement joins TRBV30 to TRBJ2-7; possibly TRBD1 for D (5 bases). This CDR3 comprises 13 residues. Germline loops: CDR1 GTSNPN, CDR2 SVGIG (reference sequence). V was cut by 5 bases and J by 3 bases, with 14 bases left in between. CDR3 bases: TGTGCCTGGGGGGCCTATGACTTCTACGAGCAGTACTTC. Amino acid sequence: CAWGAYDFYEQYF.

V usage is TRBV16 and J usage is TRBJ1-3; D is undetermined. Trimming pared 2 bases from V and 0 bases from J, leaving 11 bases between. From germline, CDR1 is KGHSY and CDR2 FQNENV. This CDR3 has 16 amino acids. The CDR3 loop is CASSQPSPDSGNTIYF. The CDR3 bases are TGTGCCAGCAGCCAACCTTCGCCGGACTCTGGAAACACCATATATTTT.

The rearrangement joins TRBV7-9 to TRBJ1-1; 9 bases are shared with TRBD1. The CDR3 runs 17 residues. J gave up 4 bases and V 5 bases, and 14 bases lay outside the gene matches. Looked up from germline, CDR1 is SEHNR and CDR2 is FQNEAQ (reference sequence). CDR3 sequence: CASSPVRDRELSTEAFF. In DNA, the CDR3 is TGTGCCAGCAGCCCGGTCCGGGACAGGGAATTATCCACTGAAGCTTTCTTT.

This clone was detected only a few times. The chain has TRBV6-5 and TRBJ1-2, with D maybe TRBD1 (6 bases). Germline-derived CDR1 and CDR2 are MNHEY and SVGAGI. This CDR3 has 13 residues. The ends were cut back, 8 bases at V and 4 bases at J, with 14 bases in the middle. The CDR3 here is CASGEGGSYGYTF. In DNA form, the CDR3 reads TGTGCCAGCGGAGAAGGGGGTAGCTATGGCTACACCTTC.

The chain is built from TRBV7-9 and TRBJ2-1; the match to TRBD2 covers 8 bases. V lost 6 bases to trimming and J lost 4 bases; unmatched junction nucleotides: 8. The length of the CDR3 is 15 residues. Germline V gives CDR1 SEHNR, CDR2 FQNEAQ (reference sequence). The CDR3 loop is CASRLSGSTYNEQFF. CDR3 DNA: TGTGCCAGCAGATTAAGCGGGAGTACGTACAATGAGCAGTTCTTC.